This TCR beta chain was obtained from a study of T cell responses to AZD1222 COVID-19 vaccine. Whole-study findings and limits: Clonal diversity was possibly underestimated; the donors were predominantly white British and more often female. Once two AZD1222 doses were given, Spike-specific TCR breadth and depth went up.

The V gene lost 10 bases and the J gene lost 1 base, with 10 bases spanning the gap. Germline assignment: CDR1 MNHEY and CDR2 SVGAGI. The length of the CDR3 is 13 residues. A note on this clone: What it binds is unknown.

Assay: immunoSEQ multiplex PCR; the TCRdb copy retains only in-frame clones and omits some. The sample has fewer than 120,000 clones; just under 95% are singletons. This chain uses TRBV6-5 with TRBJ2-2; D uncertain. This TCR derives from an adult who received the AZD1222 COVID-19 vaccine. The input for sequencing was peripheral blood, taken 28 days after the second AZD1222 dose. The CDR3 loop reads CATQGWNTGELFF. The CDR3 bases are TGTGCCACCCAAGGGTGGAACACCGGGGAGCTGTTTTTT.